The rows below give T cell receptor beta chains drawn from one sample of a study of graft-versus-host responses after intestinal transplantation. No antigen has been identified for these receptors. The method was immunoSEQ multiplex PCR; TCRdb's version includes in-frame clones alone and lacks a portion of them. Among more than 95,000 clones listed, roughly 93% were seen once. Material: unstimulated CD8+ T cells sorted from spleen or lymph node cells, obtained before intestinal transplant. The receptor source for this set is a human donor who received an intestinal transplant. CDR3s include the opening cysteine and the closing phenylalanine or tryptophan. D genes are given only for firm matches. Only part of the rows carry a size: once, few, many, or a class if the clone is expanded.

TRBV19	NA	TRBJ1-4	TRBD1	CASRGTGGGEKLFF	TGTGCCAGTAGGGGGACAGGGGGAGGTGAAAAACTGTTTTTT
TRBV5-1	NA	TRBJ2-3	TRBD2	CASSLPGLAVTQYF	TGCGCCAGCAGCTTACCGGGACTAGCGGTGACGCAGTATTTT
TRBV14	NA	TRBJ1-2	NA	CASSLMTGSYGYTF	TGTGCCAGCAGCCTAATGACAGGCAGCTATGGCTACACCTTC
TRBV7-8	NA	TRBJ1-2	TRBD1	CASSPGTGDIYGYTF	TGTGCCAGCAGCCCCGGGACAGGGGATATCTATGGCTACACCTTC
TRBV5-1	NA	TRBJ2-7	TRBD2	CASSRPGGPHYEQYF	TGCGCCAGCAGCCGCCCGGGAGGACCTCACTACGAGCAGTACTTC
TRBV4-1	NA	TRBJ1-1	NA	CASSQDKGRFTEAFF	TGCGCCAGCAGCCAAGATAAGGGCAGATTCACTGAAGCTTTCTTT
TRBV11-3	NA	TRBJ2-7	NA	CASSLVRGSYEQYF	TGTGCCAGCAGCTTAGTCCGGGGTTCCTACGAGCAGTACTTC
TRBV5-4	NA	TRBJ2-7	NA	CASSIRYTPYEQYF	TGTGCCAGTAGTATAAGGTACACCCCCTACGAGCAGTACTTC
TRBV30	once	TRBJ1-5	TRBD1	CAWSQQGEDQPQHF	TGTGCCTGGAGTCAACAGGGGGAGGATCAGCCCCAGCATTTT
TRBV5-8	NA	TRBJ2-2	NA	CASSARTLTGELFF	TGTGCCAGCAGCGCCCGGACACTCACCGGGGAGCTGTTTTTT
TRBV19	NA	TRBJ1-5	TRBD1	CASSMGTGSNQPQHF	TGTGCCAGTAGTATGGGGACAGGGAGCAATCAGCCCCAGCATTTT
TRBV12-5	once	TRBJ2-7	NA	CASGLGQGGFTTYEQYF	TGTGCTAGTGGTTTGGGGCAGGGAGGATTCACGACCTACGAGCAGTACTTC
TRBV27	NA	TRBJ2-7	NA	CASSPDRLSSYEQYF	TGTGCCAGCAGTCCCGACAGGCTTAGCTCCTACGAGCAGTACTTC
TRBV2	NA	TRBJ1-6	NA	CASSGTSYNSPLHF	TGTGCCAGCAGTGGGACATCTTATAATTCACCCCTCCACTTT
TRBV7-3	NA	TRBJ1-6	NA	CASSPSVNSPLHF	TGTGCCAGCAGCCCCTCAGTGAATTCACCCCTCCACTTT
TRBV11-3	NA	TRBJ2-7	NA	CASSASGGQGHYEQYF	TGTGCCAGCAGCGCCAGCGGGGGACAGGGACACTACGAGCAGTACTTC
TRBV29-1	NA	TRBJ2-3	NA	CSVEDRTDTQYF	TGCAGCGTTGAAGATAGAACAGATACGCAGTATTTT
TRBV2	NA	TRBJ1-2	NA	CASAFRNYGYTF	TGTGCCAGCGCCTTTCGGAACTATGGCTACACCTTC
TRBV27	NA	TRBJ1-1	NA	CASSNGGPNTEAFF	TGTGCCAGCAGTAACGGGGGCCCGAACACTGAAGCTTTCTTT
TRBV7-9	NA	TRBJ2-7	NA	CASNDPLQSYEQYF	TGTGCCAGCAACGACCCACTACAGAGCTACGAGCAGTACTTC
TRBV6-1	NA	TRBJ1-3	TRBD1	CASSELQGRISGNTIYF	TGTGCCAGCAGTGAACTACAGGGGCGCATCTCTGGAAACACCATATATTTT
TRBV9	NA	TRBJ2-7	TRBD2	CASSPGLAGREQYF	TGTGCCAGCAGCCCGGGACTAGCGGGGCGCGAGCAGTACTTC
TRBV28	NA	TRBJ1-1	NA	CASNDPGPGESTEAFF	TGTGCCAGCAACGATCCCGGGCCCGGGGAATCTACTGAAGCTTTCTTT
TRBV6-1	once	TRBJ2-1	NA	CASPTDHNEQFF	TGTGCCAGCCCCACCGACCACAATGAGCAGTTCTTC